This T cell receptor beta chain was captured in a study of blood T cell repertoires in COVID-19. Study details: Nucleic acid was either cDNA or gDNA, and it came from T cells, B-cell-depleted T cells, or PBMCs.

Enrolled through a virtual design, the participants were between roughly 18 and 95 years of age and came from under 25 US areas. Per the original data handling: Estimates of nucleated cell counts were drawn from the amplification of reference gene primers. Clones were read by immunoSEQ multiplex PCR, and TCRdb kept only the in-frame ones, dropping some. V and J calls and clone size come straight from that table; D and trimming were deduced from the DNA. The repertoire holds 150,000 or so clones, with around 82% as singletons. The length of the CDR3 is 18 residues. V was pared by 3 bases and J by 0 bases, with 11 bases of the junction left unmatched. Germline V gene sequence: CDR1 KGHSH, CDR2 LQKENI.

Sample: PBMCs or T cells enriched from blood (not recorded which). The clonotype originates from a man in his sixties who had recovered from COVID-19. The rearrangement joins TRBV18 to TRBJ1-5, with TRBD1 matching 7 bases. The CDR3 nucleotides are TGTGCCAGCTCACCTACCGGCAGGGGGGAATATAGCAATCAGCCCCAGCATTTT. It specifies CASSPTGRGEYSNQPQHF.